This T cell receptor beta chain was recovered during a study of blood T cells in healthy people across ages. Together with a sample-barcoded 5' primer, a J-beta primer mix was included in a second PCR lasting about 6 to 11 cycles. TCRdb used MiXCR to reprocess the 5' RACE reads, holding one entry per CDR3 protein. The sample holds some 730,000 distinct CDR3 sequences; approximately 22% are singletons and the top ten take less than 25%. Trimming took 7 bases from V and 0 from J, leaving 10 bases between them. The CDR3 runs 14 residues. Healthy Caucasian individuals from Russia aged about 6 to 95 served as donors. This clonotype was detected many times. The antigen is unknown. Study-wide results and limits: It was held that diversity estimates obtained from one million T cells represented underestimates.

The chain has TRBV12-3 or TRBV12-4 and TRBJ2-1; tentatively, D is TRBD1 (5 bases). Sequencing used blood. This sequence originates from a man aged 65 to 85 in good health. This CDR3 reads CASTRQSSYNEQFF. The DNA for the CDR3 is TGTGCCAGCACCCGACAGAGCTCCTACAATGAGCAGTTCTTC.